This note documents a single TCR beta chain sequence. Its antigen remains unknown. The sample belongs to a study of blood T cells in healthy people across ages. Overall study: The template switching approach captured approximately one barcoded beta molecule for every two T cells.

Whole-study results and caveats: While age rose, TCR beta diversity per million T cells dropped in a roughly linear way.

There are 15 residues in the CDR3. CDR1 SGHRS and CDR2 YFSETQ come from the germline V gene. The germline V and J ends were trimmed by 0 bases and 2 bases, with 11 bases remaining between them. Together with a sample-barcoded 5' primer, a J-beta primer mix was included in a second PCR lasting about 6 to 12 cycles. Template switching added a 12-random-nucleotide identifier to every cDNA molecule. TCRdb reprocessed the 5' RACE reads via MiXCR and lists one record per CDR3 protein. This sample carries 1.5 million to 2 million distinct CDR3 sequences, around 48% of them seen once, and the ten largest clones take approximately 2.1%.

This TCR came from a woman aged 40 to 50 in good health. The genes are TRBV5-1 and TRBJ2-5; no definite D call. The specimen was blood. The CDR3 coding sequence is TGCGCCAGCAGCTTGGCCGTCAACGGACAAGAGACCCAGTACTTC. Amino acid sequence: CASSLAVNGQETQYF.